These 26 T cell receptor beta chains originate from one sample sequenced in a study of identical twins (dated by TCRdb to about 2016). Libraries were prepared through 5' RACE. The sequencing machine was an Illumina HiSeq 2000. The public reads were run again by TCRdb, first through fastp at Q25 and then through MiXCR, and only productive beta chains were kept. Each record represents a unique CDR3 protein, reported with the most common genes and DNA among its rows. The sample table lists some 630,000 distinct CDR3 sequences, around 7.5% of them with a count of one. About 1.6% of the sample comes from the top ten. The sample was also reused in another study, on yellow fever vaccine responses in identical twins.

The source material was PBMCs. All receptors derive from a woman between 18 and 29 years old in good health.

The V gene is TRBV29-1, the J gene TRBJ2-3, with D hard to call. CDR1 is SQVTM and CDR2 is ANQGSEA in the germline V gene. Deletions cut 4 bases from V and 0 bases from J, with 5 bases between. This CDR3 spans 12 amino acids. The CDR3 DNA reads as TGCAGCGTTGTTGAGAGCACAGATACGCAGTATTTT. Translation gives CSVVESTDTQYF.

This clonotype appeared many times. The chain couples TRBV28 to TRBJ2-5, with 7 bases identical to TRBD2. The CDR3 sequence is 13 residues long. CDR1 MDHEN and CDR2 SYDVKM come from the germline V gene. V was pared by 9 bases and J by 9 bases, with 13 bases of the junction left unmatched. The CDR3 bases are TGTGCCAGTAAGCGGGGCCCCGGTGGGCCCCAGTACTTC. It codes for CASKRGPGGPQYF.

This clonotype was seen more than once but under ten times. CDR3 sequence reads: CASSLAPPTRAWAKNIQYF. CDR3 DNA: TGTGCCAGCAGCTTAGCCCCCCCCACTAGGGCATGGGCCAAAAACATTCAGTACTTC. This chain uses TRBV7-2 with TRBJ2-4, with D perhaps matching TRBD2 (5 bases). The CDR3 is 19 amino acids. V was cut by 0 bases and J by 1 base, with 19 bases left in between. CDR1 and CDR2 from the germline V gene are SGHTA and FQGNSA.

This clonotype was counted at least ten times. The chain is built from TRBV5-1 and TRBJ2-2; 13 positions agree with TRBD2. The CDR3 consists of 16 residues. Germline CDR1 and CDR2: SGHRS and YFSETQ. The trim removed 4 bases at V and 2 bases at J, leaving 2 bases unmatched. CDR3 DNA sequence: TGCGCCAGCAGCCGACTAGCGGGAGGAAACACCGGGGAGCTGTTTTTT. This encodes CASSRLAGGNTGELFF.

This clonotype has a count of ten or more. V is TRBV12-3 or TRBV12-4 and J is TRBJ2-6; D is unclear. The CDR3 runs to 15 residues. The V and J ends lost 5 bases and 0 bases respectively, with 8 bases between them. CDR3 residues: CASSRRTSGANVLTF. CDR3 bases: TGTGCCAGCAGTCGCCGGACCTCTGGGGCCAACGTCCTGACTTTC.

Many counts were recorded for this clonotype. The V call is TRBV3-1, the J call TRBJ2-3; TRBD2 aligns across 8 bases. This CDR3 has 16 amino acids. V lost 8 bases to trimming and J lost 2 bases; unmatched junction nucleotides: 12. The germline V gene encodes CDR1 LGHDT and CDR2 YNNKEL (reference sequence). DNA for the CDR3: TGTGCCAGCGGCGGGGGGCCTGGGGACAACACAGATACGCAGTATTTT. Protein: CASGGGPGDNTDTQYF.

This clonotype was recorded a few times. The V gene is TRBV4-1, the J gene TRBJ2-2; 12 positions agree with TRBD1. With 0 bases clipped from V and 2 bases from J, the junction kept 4 bases outside the gene matches. From germline, CDR1 is MGHRA and CDR2 YSYEKL. The CDR3 contains 18 residues. CDR3 amino acids: CASSQDLGTGGNTGELFF. CDR3 in DNA: TGCGCCAGCAGCCAAGATCTGGGGACAGGGGGCAACACCGGGGAGCTGTTTTTT.

This chain connects TRBV18 to TRBJ2-7; unclear D gene. The CDR3 has 14 residues. Germline CDR1 and CDR2: KGHSH and LQKENI. The V gene lost 2 bases and the J gene lost 0 bases, with 8 bases spanning the gap. CDR3 sequence (DNA): TGTGCCAGCTCACCAAGTCATAGCTCCTACGAGCAGTACTTC. Translating gives CASSPSHSSYEQYF. Complete variable domain (other parts from reference TRBV18 and TRBJ2-7): NAGVMQNPRHLVRRRGQEARLRCSPMKGHSHVYWYRQLPEEGLKFMVYLQKENIIDESGMPKERFSAEFPKEGPSILRIQQVVRGDSAAYFCASSPSHSSYEQYFGPGTRLTVT.

This clonotype was counted between two and nine times. The rearrangement uses TRBV6-1 and TRBJ2-7; the D gene is possibly TRBD1 (6 bases). With 4 bases removed from V and 4 bases from J, the gap between germline ends came to 14 bases. The CDR3 is 14 amino acids. Germline CDR1 is MNHNS and CDR2 is SASEGT. The chain's CDR3 is CASSGTRGGYEQYF. In nucleotides, the CDR3 is TGTGCCAGCAGTGGCACTAGAGGGGGATACGAGCAGTACTTC.

The table lists this clonotype with many counts. The CDR3, as DNA: TGTGCCAGCAGTTTATCATCCAGGGGGTTTCAGCCCCAGCATTTT. Residues: CASSLSSRGFQPQHF. The genes are TRBV27 and TRBJ1-5; 7 nucleotides agree with TRBD1. CDR1 is MNHEY and CDR2 is SMNVEV in the germline V gene (reference sequence). This CDR3 is 15 amino acids long. Trimming took 0 bases from V and 6 from J; bases not matched to a gene: 5.

This clonotype was detected many times. The CDR3 DNA is TGTGCCAGCAGCTTAGCTGGGAGGCACCATGAAGCTTTCTTT. Encoded protein: CASSLAGRHHEAFF. The rearrangement uses TRBV7-9 and TRBJ1-1; D gene unclear. Germline V gene sequence: CDR1 SEHNR, CDR2 FQNEAQ (reference sequence). The germline V and J ends were trimmed by 0 bases and 7 bases, with 12 bases remaining between them. The CDR3 loop spans 14 amino acids.

Only a few counts were recorded for this clonotype. V is TRBV29-1 and J is TRBJ1-4; unclear D gene. The CDR3 sequence is 13 residues long. Germline V gene sequence: CDR1 SQVTM, CDR2 ANQGSEA. Trimming shortened V by 4 bases and J by 6 bases, and 12 bases separated the two germline ends. The chain's CDR3 is CSVVFPVDEKLFF. CDR3 DNA: TGCAGCGTTGTGTTCCCAGTCGATGAAAAACTGTTTTTT.

This chain joins TRBV6-1 and TRBJ2-1; 13 positions agree with TRBD2. Germline V gives CDR1 MNHNS, CDR2 SASEGT. CDR3 length: 15 residues. The J segment lost 7 bases and the V segment lost 4 bases, leaving 4 bases of the junction unmatched. This CDR3 is CASSGGLAGSNEQFF. Here the CDR3 DNA reads TGTGCCAGCAGTGGGGGACTAGCGGGAAGTAATGAGCAGTTCTTC.

As concerns this clonotype: This may be a read error: a much more frequent sequence differs by one nucleotide. The CDR3 does not close with the conserved phenylalanine or tryptophan, likely indicating a read error. This rearrangement joins TRBV3-1 to TRBJ2-4, with 10 bases that match TRBD1. Looked up from germline, CDR1 is LGHDT and CDR2 is YNNKEL (reference sequence). With 4 bases clipped from V and 13 bases from J, the junction kept 7 bases outside the gene matches. The CDR3 totals 13 residues. DNA for the CDR3: TGTGCCAGCAGCCGCGGAGGACAGGGGGAACAGTACTTA. Protein product: CASSRGGQGEQYL.

The chain links TRBV5-1 to TRBJ2-1; 9 bases fit TRBD2. CDR3 length: 16 residues. CDR1 is SGHRS and CDR2 is YFSETQ in the germline V gene. V lost 1 base, J lost 3 bases, and 5 bases stayed unmatched. For the CDR3, the DNA is TGCGCCAGCAGCTTGCCTGCGGGAGGGTTCTACAATGAGCAGTTCTTC. It encodes CASSLPAGGFYNEQFF.

This chain joins TRBV12-3 or TRBV12-4 and TRBJ2-1; possible D gene TRBD1, 6 bases. Trimming stripped 4 bases from V and 8 bases from J, with 15 bases between. CDR3 size: 14 residues. CDR3 nucleotides: TGTGCCAGCAGTTACTCCTTCAGGGGCTATGAGCAGTTCTTC. This encodes CASSYSFRGYEQFF.

This clonotype was picked up a small number of times. The chain carries TRBV7-2 and TRBJ2-3; maybe TRBD2 (6 bases). Trimming removed 2 bases from V and 2 bases from J, with 17 bases in between. Germline CDR1 and CDR2: SGHTA and FQGNSA. The CDR3 consists of 17 residues. CDR3 amino acids: CASSLRVSGDHTDTQYF. The CDR3, as DNA: TGTGCCAGCAGCTTACGTGTCTCGGGGGACCACACAGATACGCAGTATTTT.

Many counts were recorded for this clonotype. The chain joins TRBV4-1 to TRBJ1-1; D is undetermined. Trimming stripped 4 bases from V and 0 bases from J, with 12 bases between. Germline V gene data show CDR1 as MGHRA and CDR2 as YSYEKL. The CDR3 spans 15 residues. CDR3 sequence (DNA): TGCGCCAGCAGCCTCGTCGCGGTCATGAACACTGAAGCTTTCTTT. It is translated as CASSLVAVMNTEAFF.

This clonotype was counted only a few times. This sequence joins TRBV5-1 and TRBJ2-3, with a possible D match to TRBD2 (6 bases). Trimming removed 4 bases from V and 2 bases from J, with 11 bases in between. CDR1 and CDR2 (germline): SGHRS, YFSETQ. This CDR3 has 14 residues. The CDR3 nucleotides are TGCGCCAGCAGCCAAGGACTACTCACAGATACGCAGTATTTT. As protein: CASSQGLLTDTQYF.

The V and J genes are TRBV6-5 and TRBJ1-5; possible D gene TRBD1, 5 bases. The CDR3 contains 17 residues. Germline V gene sequence: CDR1 MNHEY, CDR2 SVGAGI. Trimming stripped 0 bases from V and 1 base from J, with 13 bases between. The CDR3 nucleotides read TGTGCCAGCAGTTACTCCCTGGGGGAAGGGAGCAATCAGCCCCAGCATTTT. Translating gives CASSYSLGEGSNQPQHF.

The chain couples TRBV5-1 to TRBJ2-1, with TRBD2 matching over 11 bases. The CDR3 consists of 17 residues. The germline V gene has CDR1 SGHRS and CDR2 YFSETQ. With V trimmed by 0 bases and J by 6 bases, 8 bases remained unmatched. The CDR3 nucleotides read TGCGCCAGCAGCTTGGGATTAGCGGGGGGGCGAAGCAATGAGCAGTTCTTC. This translates into CASSLGLAGGRSNEQFF.

This sequence joins TRBV29-1 and TRBJ1-2; no reliable D call. V dropped 2 bases and J dropped 6 bases, with 16 bases sitting between them. The length of the CDR3 is 14 residues. Germline V gives CDR1 SQVTM, CDR2 ANQGSEA. The CDR3 bases are TGCAGCGTTGAACCTTCTACAGTACCAGATGGCTACACCTTC. This gives the protein CSVEPSTVPDGYTF.

This clonotype was recorded at least ten times. The V and J genes are TRBV12-3 or TRBV12-4 and TRBJ2-4, with D perhaps given as TRBD1 or TRBD2 (5 bases each). The CDR3 has 15 residues. V lost 5 bases, J lost 7 bases, and 18 bases lay in between. CDR3 loop: CASSPRLEGPNIQYF. CDR3 bases: TGTGCCAGCAGTCCCCGTCTCGAGGGGCCTAACATTCAGTACTTC.

This clonotype was seen many times. In DNA, the CDR3 is TGTGCCATCAGTCGGCTAGCGAGCCTCAATGAGCAGTTCTTC. As protein: CAISRLASLNEQFF. The chain couples TRBV10-3 to TRBJ2-1; D possibly corresponds to TRBD2 (6 bases). V lost 5 bases to trimming and J lost 6 bases, with 14 bases between them. The CDR3 runs 14 residues. CDR1 is ENHRY, CDR2 SYGVKD, per germline.

The chain is built from TRBV29-1 and TRBJ2-1, with 9 bases aligning to TRBD2. Germline-derived CDR1 and CDR2 are SQVTM and ANQGSEA. The CDR3 runs to 14 residues. The V segment lost 1 base and the J segment 5 bases; nucleotides outside the gene matches: 3. The CDR3 spells CSVEGTSVDNEQFF. The CDR3 bases are TGCAGCGTTGAAGGGACTAGCGTTGACAATGAGCAGTTCTTC.

CDR3 sequence: CASKGHQNTEAFF. In nucleotides, the CDR3 is TGTGCCAGCAAGGGACACCAGAACACTGAAGCTTTCTTT. The genes are TRBV6-6 and TRBJ1-1; weak D call: TRBD1 (6 bases). V was trimmed by 7 bases and J by 1 base, leaving 10 bases between them. This CDR3 contains 13 residues. Germline CDR1 and CDR2: MNHNY and SVGAGI (reference sequence).